One and the same sample provided the 28 T cell receptor beta chains below, sequenced in a study of neurological immune-mediated disorders. In TCRdb, the 5' RACE reads were re-called with MiXCR into one record per CDR3 protein. The repertoire holds under 85,000 distinct CDR3 sequences, 14% seen once, with 6% to 7% in the top ten. Material: PBMCs. These receptors came from a woman in her fifties or sixties in good health.

This clonotype was seen repeatedly, ten times or more. The V gene is TRBV7-2, the J gene TRBJ2-5, with 9 bases identical to TRBD2. Germline V gene data show CDR1 as SGHTA and CDR2 as FQGNSA. The CDR3 sequence is 13 residues long. Trimming at V came to 9 bases and at J to 2 bases, leaving 4 bases not matched to a gene. DNA for the CDR3: TGTGCCAGTTTAGCGGGGGAACAAGAGACCCAGTACTTC. It translates to CASLAGEQETQYF. The full variable domain, its missing parts supplied by reference TRBV7-2 and TRBJ2-5, is GAGVSQSPSNKVTEKGKDVELRCDPISGHTALYWYRQSLGQGLEFLIYFQGNSAPDKSGLPSDRFSAERTGGSVSTLTIQRTQQEDSAVYLCASLAGEQETQYFGPGTRLLVL.

The table lists this clonotype with many counts. The chain uses TRBV6-6 and TRBJ1-2, with TRBD1 as a possible D gene (6 bases). Germline values: CDR1 MNHNY, CDR2 SVGAGI (reference sequence). Trimming removed 5 bases from V and 7 bases from J, with 11 bases in between. The CDR3 spans 12 residues. DNA for the CDR3: TGTGCCAGCAGTGACAACAGGGTTGGCTACACCTTC. Amino acid sequence: CASSDNRVGYTF.

This clonotype was seen at least ten times. Written as DNA, the CDR3 is TGCGCCAGCAGCTTGGGTCAGGACAGGGGAAACACCATATATTTT. Amino acids: CASSLGQDRGNTIYF. V and J are TRBV5-1 and TRBJ1-3; 7 nucleotides align to TRBD1. The junction had 4 bases not matched to a gene; V was cut back by 0 bases and J by 4 bases. CDR1 and CDR2 from the germline V gene are SGHRS and YFSETQ. CDR3 size: 15 residues. The full variable domain, rest sourced from reference TRBV5-1 and TRBJ1-3, is KAGVTQTPRYLIKTRGQQVTLSCSPISGHRSVSWYQQTPGQGLQFLFEYFSETQRNKGNFPGRFSGRQFSNSRSEMNVSTLELGDSALYLCASSLGQDRGNTIYFGEGSWLTVV.

This clonotype was seen ten or more times. This sequence joins TRBV28 and TRBJ2-2; D is possibly TRBD1 or TRBD2 (6 bases each). There are 15 residues in the CDR3. Trimming shortened V by 5 bases and J by 1 base, and 11 bases separated the two germline ends. Germline CDR1 MDHEN, CDR2 SYDVKM. Here the CDR3 reads CASSTAGQNTGELFF. In nucleotides, the CDR3 is TGTGCCAGCAGTACGGCGGGACAGAACACCGGGGAGCTGTTTTTT.

The table lists this clonotype with many counts. The V call is TRBV15, the J call TRBJ2-1, with D unclear. Germline CDR1 LNHNV, CDR2 YYDKDF (reference sequence). There are 14 residues in the CDR3. V was cut by 0 bases and J by 2 bases, with 5 bases left in between. The CDR3 spells CATSRDGPYNEQFF. The CDR3 DNA reads TGTGCCACCAGCAGAGACGGGCCCTACAATGAGCAGTTCTTC. Full variable domain (missing parts from reference TRBV15 and TRBJ2-1): DAMVIQNPRYQVTQFGKPVTLSCSQTLNHNVMYWYQQKSSQAPKLLFHYYDKDFNNEADTPDNFQSRRPNTSFCFLDIRSPGLGDTAMYLCATSRDGPYNEQFFGPGTRLTVL.

Note on this clonotype: An end of the junction differs from the germline gene, which may be a read error. This chain links TRBV6-5 with TRBJ2-7; 9 bases map to TRBD1. Germline V gene sequence: CDR1 MNHEY, CDR2 SVGAGI. The CDR3 length is 15 residues. The DNA of the CDR3 is TGTGCCAGCAGTTCGACAGGGGGTTGGGGGGGTGAGGCTCACTTC. It translates to CASSSTGGWGGEAHF.

This clonotype was recorded at least ten times. The chain uses TRBV7-2 and TRBJ1-4, with D maybe TRBD1 (6 bases). V was pared by 3 bases and J by 8 bases, with 13 bases between. There are 14 residues in the CDR3. Germline CDR1 is SGHTA and CDR2 is FQGNSA. The CDR3 sequence: CASSLGRRGEKLFF. The CDR3 DNA follows: TGTGCCAGCAGCTTGGGACGGAGGGGGGAAAAACTGTTTTTT.

This clonotype appeared many times. This sequence joins TRBV9 and TRBJ1-3, with unresolved D. The CDR3 length is 17 residues. Germline V gene sequence: CDR1 SGDLS, CDR2 YYNGEE. V lost 0 bases to trimming and J lost 0 bases, with 13 bases between them. CDR3 coding DNA: TGTGCCAGCAGCGTAGGTGGGAGTTCTTTCTCTGGAAACACCATATATTTT. This encodes CASSVGGSSFSGNTIYF. Drawing the rest from reference TRBV9 and TRBJ1-3, the complete variable domain is DSGVTQTPKHLITATGQRVTLRCSPRSGDLSVYWYQQSLDQGLQFLIQYYNGEERAKGNILERFSAQQFPDLHSELNLSSLELGDSALYFCASSVGGSSFSGNTIYFGEGSWLTVV.

This clonotype has only a few counts. The V and J genes are TRBV5-1 and TRBJ2-1; D gene unclear. This CDR3 is 14 amino acids long. Germline CDR1 reads SGHRS; CDR2 reads YFSETQ. The V gene lost 0 bases and the J gene lost 4 bases, with 8 bases spanning the gap. CDR3 residues: CASSLASGYNEQFF. The CDR3 nucleotides are TGCGCCAGCAGCTTGGCGTCCGGGTACAATGAGCAGTTCTTC.

This chain links TRBV3-1 with TRBJ2-1; possibly TRBD2 for D (5 bases). The CDR3 has 15 amino acids. Germline loops: CDR1 LGHDT, CDR2 YNNKEL (reference sequence). The CDR3 sequence: CASQYTGRIYNEQFF. CDR3 coding DNA: TGTGCGAGCCAATATACGGGAAGGATTTACAATGAGCAGTTCTTC.

The chain recombines TRBV27 with TRBJ2-3; D is possibly TRBD1 (6 bases). CDR3 length: 14 residues. In germline, CDR1 is MNHEY, CDR2 SMNVEV (reference sequence). Trimming cost V 8 bases and J 2 bases, with 14 bases left between them. The CDR3 DNA sequence: TGTGCCAGCTTTACAGGGTTCCCCACAGATACGCAGTATTTT. This sequence encodes CASFTGFPTDTQYF.

This clonotype was recorded many times. The chain combines TRBV6-6 with TRBJ2-5; D not certain. Looked up from germline, CDR1 is MNHNY and CDR2 is SVGAGI (reference sequence). V was clipped by 3 bases and J by 2 bases, with 10 bases between them. This CDR3 is built from 14 residues. CDR3 coding DNA: TGTGCCAGCAGTTATTTCGACGGGCAAGAGACCCAGTACTTC. It specifies CASSYFDGQETQYF.

This clonotype appeared many times. The chain couples TRBV20-1 to TRBJ2-3; 9 bases are shared with TRBD2. The CDR3 runs to 14 residues. J gave up 7 bases and V 6 bases, and 11 bases lay outside the gene matches. Germline lookup yields CDR1 DFQATT and CDR2 SNEGSKA (reference sequence). CDR3 residues: CSAGPLRGGNTQYF. DNA of the CDR3: TGCAGTGCCGGGCCCCTGCGGGGGGGGAATACGCAGTATTTT.

This clonotype occurred many times. J is TRBJ1-1 and V is TRBV5-1, with a weak D call TRBD1 (6 bases). The CDR3 has 15 residues. Trimming shortened V by 3 bases and J by 2 bases, and 14 bases separated the two germline ends. CDR1 SGHRS and CDR2 YFSETQ come from the germline V gene. The CDR3 DNA is TGCGCCAGCAGCTATACCGGGACACCAAACACTGAAGCTTTCTTT. Protein sequence: CASSYTGTPNTEAFF.

At least ten counts were recorded for this clonotype. The gene calls are TRBV29-1 and TRBJ1-5, with D possibly being TRBD1 (5 bases). Trimming cost V 6 bases and J 3 bases, with 9 bases left between them. CDR1 and CDR2 from the germline V gene are SQVTM and ANQGSEA. CDR3 size: 12 residues. The CDR3 loop is CSVGGINQPQHF. The CDR3 bases are TGCAGCGTGGGGGGGATCAATCAGCCCCAGCATTTT. The full variable domain, rest sourced from reference TRBV29-1 and TRBJ1-5, is SAVISQKPSRDICQRGTSLTIQCQVDSQVTMMFWYRQQPGQSLTLIATANQGSEATYESGFVIDKFPISRPNLTFSTLTVSNMSPEDSSIYLCSVGGINQPQHFGDGTRLSIL.

About this clonotype: A much larger clonotype is one base distant, so this may be a read error. V and J are TRBV2 and TRBJ2-7; a possible D gene is TRBD2 (6 bases). The CDR3 is made up of 13 amino acids. Germline V gene sequence: CDR1 SNHLY, CDR2 FYNNEI. CDR3: CASRGGVYYEHYF. In DNA form, the CDR3 reads TGTGCCAGCAGGGGCGGGGTCTACTACGAGCATTACTTC.

Only a few counts were recorded for this clonotype. The gene calls are TRBV13 and TRBJ2-7, with TRBD2 matching over 9 bases. CDR3 length: 16 amino acids. The germline gives CDR1 PRHDT, CDR2 FYEKMQ (reference sequence). V was pared by 2 bases and J by 1 base, with 6 bases of the junction left unmatched. The CDR3 DNA reads as TGTGCCAGCAGCTTAACCCTAGCGGGAATTTCCTACGAGCAGTACTTC. Amino acid sequence: CASSLTLAGISYEQYF.

This clonotype was detected many times. The chain has TRBV18 and TRBJ2-7; possible D gene TRBD2, 7 bases. The CDR3 runs to 12 residues. Trimming removed 3 bases at V and 5 bases at J, with 8 bases between. CDR1 and CDR2 (germline): KGHSH, LQKENI. The CDR3 region is CASSPGGHEQYF. CDR3 bases: TGTGCCAGCTCACCCGGGGGGCACGAGCAGTACTTC.

This clonotype was counted many times. V gene TRBV20-1 combines with J gene TRBJ2-2; 11 nucleotides agree with TRBD2. The trim removed 5 bases at V and 6 bases at J, leaving 8 bases unmatched. The CDR3 extends over 15 amino acids. Germline assignment: CDR1 DFQATT and CDR2 SNEGSKA (reference sequence). As DNA, the CDR3 is TGCAGTGCTGGGATAGCGGGGGGGTCCGCCGGGGAGCTGTTTTTT. It codes for CSAGIAGGSAGELFF.

There are many counts of this clonotype. V and J are TRBV5-1 and TRBJ2-7; D gene ambiguous. Looked up from germline, CDR1 is SGHRS and CDR2 is YFSETQ. The germline V and J ends were trimmed by 4 bases and 1 base, with 12 bases remaining between them. The CDR3 contains 14 residues. Written as DNA, the CDR3 is TGCGCCAGCAGCCGGACGTCCGAATCCTACGAGCAGTACTTC. Amino acids: CASSRTSESYEQYF.

This clonotype was seen at least ten times. The chain combines TRBV5-1 with TRBJ2-7; possible D gene TRBD1, 5 bases. The CDR3 length is 15 residues. CDR1 is SGHRS and CDR2 is YFSETQ in the germline V gene. V was clipped by 1 base and J by 6 bases, with 17 bases between them. The CDR3 DNA sequence: TGCGCCAGCAGCTTGAGACCCATGAGGCAGGGCGAGCAGTACTTC. Protein product: CASSLRPMRQGEQYF.

This clonotype was picked up many times. V gene TRBV20-1 combines with J gene TRBJ2-3; 13 positions agree with TRBD2. Germline loops: CDR1 DFQATT, CDR2 SNEGSKA (reference sequence). J lost 1 base, V lost 3 bases, and 10 bases had no gene match. The CDR3 has 18 amino acids. CDR3 in DNA: TGCAGTGCTAGGAACCCAAGGACTAGCGGGGGAGGCACAGATACGCAGTATTTT. Translated: CSARNPRTSGGGTDTQYF.

This clonotype has at least ten counts. V and J are TRBV6-5 and TRBJ2-7, with 8 bases matching TRBD1. Germline V CDR1 and CDR2: MNHEY, SVGAGI. The CDR3 totals 13 residues. The ends lost 8 bases at V and 0 bases at J; junction bases unmatched: 3. CDR3 DNA sequence: TGTGCCAGCGGGGACAGGTCCTCCTACGAGCAGTACTTC. Residues: CASGDRSSYEQYF.

This clonotype was seen many times. V and J are TRBV5-1 and TRBJ1-4; D uncertain. CDR3 size: 13 residues. V lost 4 bases and J 4 bases, leaving 8 bases between the germline ends. From germline, CDR1 is SGHRS and CDR2 YFSETQ. The chain's CDR3 is CASSRDFNEKLFF. The DNA of the CDR3 is TGCGCCAGCAGCAGGGATTTTAATGAAAAACTGTTTTTT.

This clonotype has more than one count but fewer than ten. V gene TRBV5-1 combines with J gene TRBJ2-7; the D is unclear. The CDR3 loop spans 15 amino acids. Per germline, CDR1 SGHRS and CDR2 YFSETQ. V was cut by 0 bases and J by 0 bases, with 10 bases left in between. In nucleotides, the CDR3 is TGCGCCAGCAGCTTGGACCCCGATAGCTCCTACGAGCAGTACTTC. Amino acid sequence: CASSLDPDSSYEQYF.

This clonotype was counted ten times or more. This chain uses TRBV6-2 or TRBV6-3 with TRBJ2-5, with D possibly TRBD1 on 5 matching bases. Germline V gene data show CDR1 as MNHEY and CDR2 as SVGEGT. CDR3 length: 14 residues. Trimming removed 2 bases at V and 2 bases at J, with 9 bases between. CDR3: CASSYGQGQETQYF. The CDR3 coding sequence is TGTGCCAGCAGTTACGGGCAGGGTCAAGAGACCCAGTACTTC.

This clonotype was recorded at least ten times. This sequence joins TRBV20-1 and TRBJ1-1; D is ambiguous. Germline V gene sequence: CDR1 DFQATT, CDR2 SNEGSKA (reference sequence). V shed 2 bases and J shed 6 bases, with 13 bases lying between them. CDR3 length equals 13 residues. The CDR3 sequence: CSARSDPQPEAFF. In DNA, the CDR3 is TGCAGTGCTAGATCGGACCCTCAGCCTGAAGCTTTCTTT.

This clonotype was seen only a few times. The V gene is TRBV18, the J gene TRBJ1-4; no firm D call. The CDR3 loop spans 15 amino acids. Germline V CDR1 and CDR2: KGHSH, LQKENI. V lost 1 base and J lost 0, with 6 bases in between. The CDR3 loop reads CASSPQASTNEKLFF. CDR3 bases: TGTGCCAGCTCACCACAGGCGTCAACTAATGAAAAACTGTTTTTT.